Each of the 11 T cell receptor beta chains below was sequenced from the same sample in a study of molecular identifiers for immune sequencing clone quantification. TCRdb re-derived calls from the PCR reads in MiXCR, one entry per CDR3 protein. The profile shows roughly 630,000 distinct CDR3 sequences, 25% of them singletons. The sequenced material came from naive CD8+ T cells from blood, with Jurkat cell RNA spiked in. The subset was: FACS-sorted CD8+CD4-CCR7+CD45RA+ naive T cells. The source is a human donor in good health. Some libraries in this study had Jurkat cell RNA spiked in.

Remarks on this clonotype: One base away lies a much larger clone, so this may be a sequencing read error. The chain has TRBV7-9 and TRBJ2-7, with 8 bases aligning to TRBD1. Germline V CDR1 and CDR2: SEHNR, FQNEAQ (reference sequence). There are 15 residues in the CDR3. Unmatched junction bases numbered 9, after V lost 5 bases and J lost 3 bases. The CDR3 here is CASSRRPGTGYEQYF. The CDR3 bases are TGTGCCAGCAGCCGGCGGCCCGGGACAGGCTACGAGCAGTACTTC.

The chain has TRBV5-1 and TRBJ2-5, with D perhaps TRBD1 (5 bases). V shed 0 bases and J shed 3 bases, with 12 bases lying between them. Germline V gives CDR1 SGHRS, CDR2 YFSETQ. CDR3 length equals 15 residues. DNA for the CDR3: TGCGCCAGCAGCTTGGGATGGGGCGGTGAAGAGACCCAGTACTTC. This codes for CASSLGWGGEETQYF.

The V gene is TRBV19, the J gene TRBJ2-2, with 9 bases fitting TRBD1. This CDR3 is 16 amino acids long. Trimming took 5 bases from V and 4 from J; bases not matched to a gene: 8. Looked up from germline, CDR1 is LNHDA and CDR2 is SQIVND (reference sequence). The CDR3 loop is CASSSGTGIFTGELFF. CDR3 sequence (DNA): TGTGCCAGTAGTTCCGGGACAGGGATCTTCACCGGGGAGCTGTTTTTT.

V usage is TRBV28 and J usage is TRBJ2-7; 14 nucleotides line up with TRBD2. V shed 3 bases and J 2 bases; nucleotides not matched to a gene: 3. Germline-derived CDR1 and CDR2 are MDHEN and SYDVKM. The CDR3 spans 16 residues. CDR3 sequence (DNA): TGTGCCAGCAGTTTTCGACTAGCGGGAGGGCCCTACGAGCAGTACTTC. Its translation is CASSFRLAGGPYEQYF.

This clonotype was observed many times. The gene calls are TRBV7-9 and TRBJ1-5; D is possibly TRBD1 (5 bases). CDR3 length equals 13 residues. Germline V gene data show CDR1 as SEHNR and CDR2 as FQNEAQ (reference sequence). Deletions cut 5 bases from V and 5 bases from J, with 10 bases between. The CDR3 region has the DNA TGTGCCAGCAGCCCCGGGGCGTATCAGCCCCAGCATTTT. Encoded protein: CASSPGAYQPQHF.

In this sample, this clonotype turned up many times. This chain uses TRBV29-1 with TRBJ2-3, with no clear D. Germline V lookup: CDR1 SQVTM, CDR2 ANQGSEA. V lost 4 bases, J lost 4 bases, and 3 bases lay in between. The CDR3 consists of 10 residues. CDR3 nucleotide sequence: TGCAGCGTTGGGTCAGATACGCAGTATTTT. Residues: CSVGSDTQYF.

In its sample, this clonotype was seen a few times. The chain uses TRBV7-6 and TRBJ1-4; D is uncertain. The CDR3 runs 15 residues. Germline-derived CDR1 and CDR2 are SGHVS and FNYEAQ. Deletions cut 5 bases from V and 0 bases from J, with 10 bases between. CDR3 DNA: TGTGCCAGCAGCCCTCGCTATGCAACTAATGAAAAACTGTTTTTT. It is translated as CASSPRYATNEKLFF.

V and J are TRBV7-2 and TRBJ2-5, with TRBD1 as a possible D gene (6 bases). This CDR3 has 15 amino acids. Germline-derived CDR1 and CDR2 are SGHTA and FQGNSA. V was clipped by 1 base and J by 3 bases, with 12 bases between them. CDR3 sequence (DNA): TGTGCCAGCAGCTTAGAGGGGGTGGCTGAAGAGACCCAGTACTTC. Translation: CASSLEGVAEETQYF.

Many counts were recorded for this clonotype. The V gene is TRBV6-6, the J gene TRBJ2-1; a possible D gene is TRBD1 (6 bases). This CDR3 contains 12 residues. V dropped 5 bases and J dropped 10 bases, with 12 bases sitting between them. Germline assignment: CDR1 MNHNY and CDR2 SVGAGI (reference sequence). The CDR3 nucleotides read TGTGCCAGCAGTCAACCTGGACAGGAGCAGTTCTTC. This encodes CASSQPGQEQFF.

The table lists this clonotype with many counts. The V call is TRBV5-4, the J call TRBJ2-5; 7 bases match TRBD1. The ends lost 1 base at V and 4 bases at J; junction bases unmatched: 1. CDR3 length equals 13 residues. Germline CDR1 and CDR2: SGHNT and YYREEE (reference sequence). CDR3 residues: CASSLTGVETQYF. The CDR3 DNA is TGTGCCAGCAGCTTGACAGGGGTAGAGACCCAGTACTTC.

As regards this clonotype: A much larger clone is a single base away; this may be a read error. This sequence joins TRBV29-1 and TRBJ2-1; D gene ambiguous. This CDR3 contains 16 residues. Germline values: CDR1 SQVTM, CDR2 ANQGSEA. V was pared by 4 bases and J by 2 bases, with 18 bases between. CDR3 nucleotide sequence: TGCAGCGTTGGAGATTCCCCCAGGACCACCTACAATGAGCAGTTCTTC. It yields the protein CSVGDSPRTTYNEQFF.